This T cell receptor (beta chain) is drawn from a study of human T cells and chemical hapten exposure. About the research overall: Skin on the upper inner arm, about 2 cm by about 2 cm in size, was sensitized with 2% DPC. Notes on the study in general: Having alopecia, donors may respond immunologically unlike healthy people. TCRs above 1 in 1000 frequency did not change with DPC sensitization.

Germline assignment: CDR1 WSHSY and CDR2 SAAADI. There are 14 residues in the CDR3. Trimming took 4 bases from V and 8 from J; bases not matched to a gene: 6. This clonotype was counted at least ten times. Its antigen remains unknown. Documented time point: pre-sensitization, week 0. As for treatment: therapeutic diphenylcyclopropenone sensitization with weekly scalp DPC. Total RNA was extracted from unfractionated whole blood. Alopecia patients deemed DPC-suitable, aged 18 to 70, excluding pregnancy. TCRdb analysed the RACE reads with MiXCR anew, one entry per CDR3 protein. The data contain tens of thousands of distinct CDR3 sequences, approximately 12% of them singletons.

Sequencing was performed on whole blood, taken in connection with sensitization to the hapten diphenylcyclopropenone (DPC). The TCR was taken from a woman aged 40 to 55 with alopecia areata. Some clones in this sample may be carry-over from other donors' samples. The chain carries TRBV10-2 and TRBJ2-3, with TRBD2 matching 10 bases. The CDR3 is CASSASGGGGTQYF. The CDR3 DNA reads as TGCGCCAGCAGTGCTAGCGGGGGAGGGGGTACGCAGTATTTT.